This T cell receptor beta chain was identified in a study of control samples from healthy donors and cancer patients. This clone has more than one count but fewer than ten. The method was immunoSEQ multiplex PCR; TCRdb's version includes in-frame clones alone and lacks a portion of them. The sample includes tens of thousands of clones, 84% of them seen just once. The source of this sequence is a man aged 50 or older in good health. The sequencing sample was made of blood.

CDR3 sequence: CASGPRGGGDQPQHF. CDR3 DNA sequence: TGTGCCAGTGGCCCCCGCGGGGGAGGGGATCAGCCCCAGCATTTT. The chain links TRBV19 to TRBJ1-5; D might be TRBD1 (5 bases). The CDR3 contains 15 residues. V lost 8 bases and J lost 5, with 19 bases in between. Germline CDR1 LNHDA, CDR2 SQIVND (reference sequence).